The clone carrying this TCR beta chain has just one count. After removal of 5 bases from V and 7 bases from J, the junction contained 6 bases not matched to a gene. Germline CDR1 SEHNR, CDR2 FQNEAQ (reference sequence). CDR3 length: 14 amino acids. Sequencing used immunoSEQ multiplex PCR; TCRdb keeps in-frame clones, though not all of them. This table holds approximately 240,000 clones, around 90% found once. This entry comes from a study of blood T cell repertoires in COVID-19. The J gene is TRBJ2-3, the V gene TRBV7-9, with 10 bases aligning to TRBD1. The sequenced sample consisted of PBMCs or T cells enriched from blood (not recorded which). The sequence derives from a woman aged 18-29 years who had recovered from COVID-19. The CDR3 reads CASSPDRGRHTQYF. CDR3 in DNA: TGTGCCAGCAGCCCCGACAGGGGGCGGCATACGCAGTATTTT.